These 4 T cell receptor beta chains were all obtained from the same sample, sequenced in a study of T-cell memory formation after mild COVID-19. TCRdb re-called the 5' RACE reads through MiXCR, storing one row per CDR3 protein. The data contain 150,000 to 200,000 distinct CDR3 sequences, under 20% of them singletons. Sequencing used PBMCs or a T cell subset sorted from them (not recorded which). These receptors were taken from a man aged 18 to 29 who had mild COVID-19 (a few samples of this study predate the infection). Cell type and time point are not known.

V usage is TRBV7-9 and J usage is TRBJ2-3; possibly TRBD2 for D (6 bases). Germline V lookup: CDR1 SEHNR, CDR2 FQNEAQ (reference sequence). V was trimmed by 7 bases and J by 5 bases, leaving 16 bases between them. CDR3 size: 14 residues. The CDR3 sequence: CASNRDFPGDTQYF. The CDR3 nucleotides read TGTGCCAGCAACCGGGACTTCCCAGGAGATACGCAGTATTTT.

This clonotype was counted only a few times. The chain has TRBV7-8 and TRBJ1-1; D is ambiguous. V lost 5 bases and J lost 5, with 9 bases in between. Looked up from germline, CDR1 is SGHVS and CDR2 is FQNEAQ. The CDR3 is 12 amino acids. This chain's CDR3 is CASSPGKTEAFF. Here the CDR3 DNA reads TGTGCCAGCAGCCCGGGGAAGACTGAAGCTTTCTTT.

The sample holds a few counts of this clonotype. The rearrangement links TRBV12-3 or TRBV12-4 to TRBJ1-2; TRBD1 matches at 8 bases. The CDR3 has 14 residues. Trimming at V came to 6 bases and at J to 4 bases, leaving 7 bases not matched to a gene. CDR3 bases: TGTGCCAGCAGCTTGTCCGGGACAGGCTATGGCTACACCTTC. This sequence encodes CASSLSGTGYGYTF.

This clonotype occurred a few times. The chain uses TRBV6-6 and TRBJ1-1, with D uncertain. From germline, CDR1 is MNHNY and CDR2 SVGAGI (reference sequence). The V end lost 2 bases, the J end lost 7 bases, and 14 bases lay between the germline ends. The length of the CDR3 is 14 residues. In DNA, the CDR3 is TGTGCCAGCAGTTACCAGTCGGCAAATATTGAAGCTTTCTTT. Its protein is CASSYQSANIEAFF.